The text below deals with one TCR beta chain. These data originate in a study of cytomegalovirus exposure and HLA in healthy donors. The CDR3 loop spans 14 amino acids. Germline CDR1 and CDR2: SGHAT and FQNNGV. The germline V and J ends were trimmed by 5 bases and 1 base, with 11 bases remaining between them. Researchers ran the PCR with 60 Vbeta and 13 Jbeta primers. The repertoire was sequenced with immunoSEQ multiplex PCR; TCRdb's copy has only in-frame clones and lacks some. The table includes 140,000 to 150,000 clones, about four fifths detected once. The clonotype was recovered from a man aged 40-49 years in good health and CMV-seronegative. Sequences were obtained from PBMCs. The chain uses TRBV11-2 and TRBJ1-1; TRBD1 is a possible D gene (6 bases). CDR3 protein: CASSPFRGNTEAFF. Written as DNA, the CDR3 is TGTGCCAGCAGCCCCTTCAGGGGGAACACTGAAGCTTTCTTT.